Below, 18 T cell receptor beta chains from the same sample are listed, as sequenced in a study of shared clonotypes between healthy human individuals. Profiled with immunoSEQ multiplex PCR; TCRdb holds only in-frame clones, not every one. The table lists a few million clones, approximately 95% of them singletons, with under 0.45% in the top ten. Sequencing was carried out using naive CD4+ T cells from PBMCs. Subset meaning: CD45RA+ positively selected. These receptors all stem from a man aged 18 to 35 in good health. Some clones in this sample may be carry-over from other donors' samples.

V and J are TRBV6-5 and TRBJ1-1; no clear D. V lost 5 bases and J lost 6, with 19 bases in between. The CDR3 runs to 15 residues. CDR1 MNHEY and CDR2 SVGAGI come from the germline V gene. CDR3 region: CASSILGTGRAEAFF. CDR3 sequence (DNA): TGTGCCAGCAGTATCTTAGGTACGGGTAGGGCTGAAGCTTTCTTT.

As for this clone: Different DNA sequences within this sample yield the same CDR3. The CDR3 sequence: CASSLRPQETQYF. CDR3 DNA sequence: TGTGCCAGCAGCTTACGCCCCCAAGAGACCCAGTACTTC. The chain joins TRBV7-2 to TRBJ2-5; no clear D gene. CDR3 size: 13 residues. The V end was cut by 2 bases, the J end by 1 base, with 5 bases between. Germline CDR1 reads SGHTA; CDR2 reads FQGNSA.

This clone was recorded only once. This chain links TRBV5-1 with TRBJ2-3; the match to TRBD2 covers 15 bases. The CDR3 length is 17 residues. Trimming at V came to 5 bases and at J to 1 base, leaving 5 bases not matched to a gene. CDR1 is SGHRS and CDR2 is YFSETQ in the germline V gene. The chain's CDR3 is CASRGTSGRRGTDTQYF. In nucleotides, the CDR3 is TGCGCCAGCAGAGGGACTAGCGGGAGGAGGGGCACAGATACGCAGTATTTT.

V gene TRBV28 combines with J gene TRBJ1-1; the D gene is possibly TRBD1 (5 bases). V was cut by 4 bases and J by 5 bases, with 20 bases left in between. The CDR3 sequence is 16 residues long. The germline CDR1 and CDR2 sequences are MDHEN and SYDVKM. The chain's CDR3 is CASSSFYRNRNTEAFF. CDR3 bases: TGTGCCAGCAGTTCTTTTTACAGGAATCGAAATACTGAAGCTTTCTTT. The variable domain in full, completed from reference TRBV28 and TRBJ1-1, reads DVKVTQSSRYLVKRTGEKVFLECVQDMDHENMFWYRQDPGLGLRLIYFSYDVKMKEKGDIPEGYSVSREKKERFSLILESASTNQTSMYLCASSSFYRNRNTEAFFGQGTRLTVV.

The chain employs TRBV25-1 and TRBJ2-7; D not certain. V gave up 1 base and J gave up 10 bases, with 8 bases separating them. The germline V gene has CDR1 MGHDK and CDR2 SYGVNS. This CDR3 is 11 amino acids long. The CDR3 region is CASSESLLQYF. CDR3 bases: TGTGCCAGCAGTGAATCCCTTCTCCAGTACTTC.

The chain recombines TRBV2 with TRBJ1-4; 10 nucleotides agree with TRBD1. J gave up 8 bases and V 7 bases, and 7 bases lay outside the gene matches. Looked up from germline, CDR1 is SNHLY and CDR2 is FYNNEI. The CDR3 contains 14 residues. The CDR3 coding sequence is TGTGCCAGCAATACCGACAGGGGGCTCGAAAAACTGTTTTTT. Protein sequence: CASNTDRGLEKLFF.

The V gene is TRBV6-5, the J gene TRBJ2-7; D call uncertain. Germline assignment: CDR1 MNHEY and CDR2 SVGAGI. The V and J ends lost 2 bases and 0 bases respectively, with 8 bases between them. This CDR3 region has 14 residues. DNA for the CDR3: TGTGCCAGCAGTTACAGAGGAAACTCCTACGAGCAGTACTTC. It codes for CASSYRGNSYEQYF.

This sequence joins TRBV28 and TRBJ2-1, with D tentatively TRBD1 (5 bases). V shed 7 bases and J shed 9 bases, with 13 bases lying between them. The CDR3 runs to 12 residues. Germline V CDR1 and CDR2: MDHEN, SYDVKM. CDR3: CASKSGLAEQFF. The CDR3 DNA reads TGTGCCAGCAAATCAGGGTTGGCTGAGCAGTTCTTC.

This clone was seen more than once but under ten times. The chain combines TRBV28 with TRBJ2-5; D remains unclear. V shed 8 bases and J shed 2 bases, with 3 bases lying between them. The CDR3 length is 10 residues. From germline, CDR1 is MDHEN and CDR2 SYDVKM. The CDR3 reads CASGQETQYF. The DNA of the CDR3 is TGTGCCAGCGGTCAAGAGACCCAGTACTTC.

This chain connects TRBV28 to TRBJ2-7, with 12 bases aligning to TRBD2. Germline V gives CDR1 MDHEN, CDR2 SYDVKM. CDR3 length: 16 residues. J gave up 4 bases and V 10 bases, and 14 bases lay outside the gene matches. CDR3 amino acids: CATLPLAGGPIYEQYF. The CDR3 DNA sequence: TGTGCCACCCTCCCCCTAGCGGGAGGGCCGATTTACGAGCAGTACTTC.

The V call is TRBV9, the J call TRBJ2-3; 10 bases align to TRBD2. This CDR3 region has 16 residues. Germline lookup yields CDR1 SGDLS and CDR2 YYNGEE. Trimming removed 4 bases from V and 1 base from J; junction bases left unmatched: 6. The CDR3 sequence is CASSPAGTSGTDTQYF. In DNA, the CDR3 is TGTGCCAGCAGCCCCGCCGGGACTAGCGGCACAGATACGCAGTATTTT.

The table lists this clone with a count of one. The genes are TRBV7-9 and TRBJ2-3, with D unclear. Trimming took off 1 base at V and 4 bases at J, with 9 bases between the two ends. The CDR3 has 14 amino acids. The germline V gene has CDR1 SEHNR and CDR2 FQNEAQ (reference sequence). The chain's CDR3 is CASSLVSWADTQYF. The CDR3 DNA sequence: TGTGCCAGCAGCTTAGTCTCCTGGGCAGATACGCAGTATTTT.

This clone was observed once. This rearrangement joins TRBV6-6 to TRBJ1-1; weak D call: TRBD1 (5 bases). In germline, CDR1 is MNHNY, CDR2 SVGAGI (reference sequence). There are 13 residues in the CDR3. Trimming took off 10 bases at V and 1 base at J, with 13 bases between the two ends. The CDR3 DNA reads TGTGCCACCATGACAGAAAAGAACACTGAAGCTTTCTTT. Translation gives CATMTEKNTEAFF.

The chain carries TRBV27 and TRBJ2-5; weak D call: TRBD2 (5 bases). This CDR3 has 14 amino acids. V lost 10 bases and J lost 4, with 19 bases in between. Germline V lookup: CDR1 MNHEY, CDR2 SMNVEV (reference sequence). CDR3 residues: CATLAPGSRETQYF. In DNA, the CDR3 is TGTGCCACTTTAGCGCCGGGTTCAAGAGAGACCCAGTACTTC.

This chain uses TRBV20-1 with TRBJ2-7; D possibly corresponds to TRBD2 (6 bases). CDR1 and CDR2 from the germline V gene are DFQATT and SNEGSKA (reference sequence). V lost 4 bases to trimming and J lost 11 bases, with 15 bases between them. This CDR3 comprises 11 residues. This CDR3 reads CSATRRGLEYF. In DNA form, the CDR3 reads TGCAGTGCTACCCGGAGGGGATTGGAGTACTTC.

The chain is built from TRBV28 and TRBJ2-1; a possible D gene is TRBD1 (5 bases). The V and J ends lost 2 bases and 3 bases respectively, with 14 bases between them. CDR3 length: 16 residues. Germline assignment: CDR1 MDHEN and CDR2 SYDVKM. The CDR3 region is CASSLPIRVRYNEQFF. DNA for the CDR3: TGTGCCAGCAGTTTACCCATCAGGGTCCGCTACAATGAGCAGTTCTTC.

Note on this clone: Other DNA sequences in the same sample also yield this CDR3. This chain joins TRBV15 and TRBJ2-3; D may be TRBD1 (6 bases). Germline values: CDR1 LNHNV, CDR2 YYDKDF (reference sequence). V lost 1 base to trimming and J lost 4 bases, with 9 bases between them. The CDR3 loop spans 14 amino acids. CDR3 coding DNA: TGTGCCACCAGCAGAGCCAGGGGCGCAGATACGCAGTATTTT. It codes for CATSRARGADTQYF.

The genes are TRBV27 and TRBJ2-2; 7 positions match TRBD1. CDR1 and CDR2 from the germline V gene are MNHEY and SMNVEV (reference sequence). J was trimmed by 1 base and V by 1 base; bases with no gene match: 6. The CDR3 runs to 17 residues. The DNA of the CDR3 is TGTGCCAGCAGTTTATTGGGGCGACAGGGGAACACCGGGGAGCTGTTTTTT. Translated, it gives CASSLLGRQGNTGELFF.